The sequence of this T cell receptor beta chain was determined in a study of radiation and T cells in renal cell carcinoma. Regarding the study as a whole: Top tumor clonotypes rose in blood 2 weeks post-radiation, then contracted.

CDR1 SNHLY and CDR2 FYNNEI come from the germline V gene. There are 15 residues in the CDR3. V was pared by 6 bases and J by 2 bases, with 7 bases of the junction left unmatched. About this clone itself: Its cognate antigen is unknown.

TCRdb's copy holds only in-frame clones and misses some; the assay was immunoSEQ multiplex PCR. The profile shows some 100,000 clones, 82% of them singletons. Time point: baseline pretreatment blood. Indicated treatment: 15 Gy SBRT to primary tumor, nephrectomy 4 weeks later. Serial blood draws occurred at baseline and 2 and 4 weeks post-SBRT. This renal cell carcinoma was of the clear cell type. The chain carries TRBV2 and TRBJ2-7; 10 bases align to TRBD2. Specimen: blood, collected from a patient whose treatment included radiotherapy and nephrectomy. The TCR was taken from a man between 60 and 70 years old with renal cell carcinoma. The CDR3 reads CASRAGLAPTYEQYF. Here the CDR3 DNA reads TGTGCCAGCAGGGCGGGACTAGCGCCAACCTACGAGCAGTACTTC.